This T cell receptor (beta chain) was recorded in a study of cytomegalovirus exposure and HLA in healthy donors. A multiplex PCR was run with 60 Vbeta primers and 13 Jbeta primers. Repertoires were generated with immunoSEQ multiplex PCR, while TCRdb's copy carries only in-frame clones and drops some. The sample records about 160,000 clones, 80% to 90% being singletons. Regarding the study as a whole: A later analysis showed that HLA-associated TCR beta chains had undergone more clonal expansion than equally common others. In an earlier analysis, in roughly 580 donors, most V segments appeared productive either ~90% or ~30% of the time. Indistinguishable V segments such as TRBV6-2 and TRBV6-3 were excluded. Sequencing likely produced, as an artifact, a cluster of highly shared sequence variants.

CDR1 and CDR2 (germline): MNHEY, SMNVEV (reference sequence). Trimming took 2 bases from V and 3 from J, leaving 7 bases between them. The CDR3 runs 13 residues. With regard to this clone: The antigen remains undetermined.

The chain carries TRBV27 and TRBJ1-2; D is unclear. The TCR sequence derives from a woman between 50 and 59 years old in good health and CMV-seronegative. The sample taken for sequencing was PBMCs. This CDR3 is CASSLGADYGYTF. DNA of the CDR3: TGTGCCAGCAGTTTAGGCGCGGACTATGGCTACACCTTC.